Listed below are T cell receptor beta chains from one sample, sequenced in a study of T cell responses to AZD1222 COVID-19 vaccine. The repertoire was sequenced with immunoSEQ multiplex PCR; TCRdb's copy has only in-frame clones and lacks some. The sample includes roughly 90,000 clones, roughly nine tenths of them seen just once. This specimen was peripheral blood, taken 28 days after the second AZD1222 dose. The receptors shown here come from an adult who received the AZD1222 COVID-19 vaccine. CDR3s include the opening cysteine and the closing phenylalanine or tryptophan. The D gene is left open where the match is weak. A row's size may be missing; if present it is once, few, many or a size class.

d_gene	v_gene	j_gene	abundance	CDR3aa	CDR3nt
.	TRBV19	TRBJ1-1	.	CASVGDRLNTEAFF	TGTGCCAGTGTCGGTGATCGCTTGAACACTGAAGCTTTCTTT
.	TRBV19	TRBJ1-1	.	CASSIGATARGTEAFF	TGTGCCAGTAGTATAGGGGCGACAGCTCGTGGCACTGAAGCTTTCTTT
.	TRBV25-1	TRBJ2-5	.	CASSVALGGETQYF	TGTGCCAGCAGTGTTGCGCTAGGTGGAGAGACCCAGTACTTC
.	TRBV7-8	TRBJ1-5	.	CASSLPGDTRNQPQHF	TGTGCCAGCAGCTTACCCGGGGACACCCGCAATCAGCCCCAGCATTTT
.	TRBV29-1	TRBJ2-2	.	CSALPTVNTGELFF	TGCAGCGCCCTCCCCACGGTAAACACCGGGGAGCTGTTTTTT
.	TRBV21-1	TRBJ1-1	.	CASSKIGGRGGPTEAFF	TGTGCCAGCAGCAAAATAGGCGGAAGGGGAGGTCCCACTGAAGCTTTCTTT
.	TRBV9	TRBJ2-3	.	CASSVGQDDTQYF	TGTGCCAGCAGCGTAGGGCAGGACGATACGCAGTATTTT
.	TRBV9	TRBJ2-2	.	CASTEWSNTGELFF	TGTGCCAGTACAGAATGGTCGAACACCGGGGAGCTGTTTTTT
.	TRBV15	TRBJ2-7	.	CATSRELNYEQYF	TGTGCCACCAGCAGGGAACTAAACTACGAGCAGTACTTC
.	TRBV29-1	TRBJ2-3	.	CSVDPGSTDTQYF	TGCAGCGTTGATCCTGGGAGTACAGATACGCAGTATTTT
.	TRBV6-5	TRBJ1-2	once	CASSPAEAGGYTF	TGTGCCAGCAGCCCCGCGGAGGCGGGTGGCTACACCTTC
.	TRBV4-2	TRBJ1-6	.	CASSRDKELALHF	TGTGCCAGCAGCCGGGACAAGGAGTTGGCCCTCCACTTT
.	TRBV25-1	TRBJ2-2	.	CASSEYLVSTGELFF	TGTGCCAGCAGTGAATATTTGGTTTCCACCGGGGAGCTGTTTTTT
.	TRBV5-1	TRBJ1-1	.	CASRSKDVNTEAFF	TGCGCCAGCAGGAGCAAAGACGTGAACACTGAAGCTTTCTTT
.	TRBV6-5	TRBJ2-1	.	CASKPGQTYNEQFF	TGTGCCAGCAAACCGGGACAAACCTACAATGAGCAGTTCTTC
TRBD1	TRBV19	TRBJ1-4	.	CASSLRDRGRVTNEKLFF	TGTGCCAGTAGTCTCCGGGACAGGGGGCGCGTAACTAATGAAAAACTGTTTTTT
TRBD1	TRBV12-3/TRBV12-4	TRBJ1-1	few	CASSRQGITEAFF	TGTGCCAGCAGCCGACAGGGGATCACTGAAGCTTTCTTT
.	TRBV30	TRBJ1-5	.	CAWSIQVNQPQHF	TGTGCCTGGAGTATACAGGTGAATCAGCCCCAGCATTTT
.	TRBV3-1/TRBV3-2	TRBJ2-7	.	CASSQDLYGGEQYF	TGTGCCAGCAGCCAAGATCTATACGGGGGCGAGCAGTACTTC
.	TRBV5-1	TRBJ2-6	.	CASKSGWDVLTF	TGCGCCAGCAAGTCAGGGTGGGACGTCCTGACTTTC
.	TRBV13	TRBJ2-3	.	CASSFGQGSLSTDTQYF	TGTGCCAGCAGCTTTGGGCAGGGTTCCCTGTCCACAGATACGCAGTATTTT
.	TRBV19	TRBJ1-5	.	CASSISGQGGQPQHF	TGTGCCAGTAGTATTTCGGGGCAGGGCGGCCAGCCCCAGCATTTT
TRBD2	TRBV11-3	TRBJ2-5	.	CASSLGLGGVQTQYF	TGTGCCAGCAGCTTAGGCCTCGGGGGGGTGCAGACCCAGTACTTC
.	TRBV23-1	TRBJ2-5	.	CASSQVAWETQYF	TGCGCCAGCAGTCAAGTAGCTTGGGAGACCCAGTACTTC
TRBD1	TRBV5-4	TRBJ1-2	.	CASSALTGGTNYGYTF	TGTGCCAGCAGCGCACTGACAGGGGGGACTAACTATGGCTACACCTTC